These 25 T cell receptor beta chains share one sample of origin, sequenced in a study of regulatory T cells in long-lasting Graves disease. Libraries of TCR beta came from iRepertoire HTBI primers plus Arm-PCR of CDR3 regions. A single record per CDR3 protein comes from TCRdb applying MiXCR to the multiplex PCR reads. The repertoire has 350,000 to 450,000 distinct CDR3 sequences, approximately 15% of them found once; the top ten carry around 17%. Indicated time point: newly diagnosed GD, antithyroid drugs for less than 3 months. The TCR library was prepared using RNA isolated from PBMCs. The same data also went into a second study, on T cells in Graves' hyperthyroidism and ophthalmopathy.

The sequencing here drew on peripheral blood mononuclear cells (PBMCs), taken at new diagnosis, from a patient treated with antithyroid drugs. Receptor source: a woman aged 25 to 39 with Graves disease.

This clonotype showed up many times. V is TRBV30 and J is TRBJ1-5, with TRBD1 matching 11 bases. The CDR3 has 14 residues. J was trimmed by 5 bases and V by 3 bases; bases with no gene match: 3. Germline assignment: CDR1 GTSNPN and CDR2 SVGIG (reference sequence). The CDR3 protein is CAWSGDRGDQPQHF. The CDR3 DNA reads as TGTGCCTGGAGCGGGGACAGGGGGGATCAGCCCCAGCATTTT.

In its sample, this clonotype was seen a few times. The chain links TRBV7-2 to TRBJ2-7; D remains ambiguous. The CDR3 loop spans 13 amino acids. Germline assignment: CDR1 SGHTA and CDR2 FQGNSA. Between the trimmed V and J ends, which lost 1 base and 3 bases, there was a span of 7 bases. CDR3 sequence (DNA): TGTGCCAGCAGCTTAGACCACAACTACGAGCAGTACTTC. Translating gives CASSLDHNYEQYF.

Only one count was recorded for this clonotype. The chain employs TRBV6-1 and TRBJ1-2; 8 bases line up with TRBD1. Germline CDR1 and CDR2: MNHNS and SASEGT. J gave up 6 bases and V 6 bases, and 6 bases lay outside the gene matches. The CDR3 has 13 amino acids. CDR3 coding DNA: TGTGCCAGCAGGAATGACAGGGGCCATGGCTACACCTTC. Protein sequence: CASRNDRGHGYTF.

This clonotype has ten or more counts. This chain uses TRBV11-2 with TRBJ2-3; 7 bases are shared with TRBD2. The CDR3 extends over 14 amino acids. With V trimmed by 1 base and J by 10 bases, 8 bases remained unmatched. Looked up from germline, CDR1 is SGHAT and CDR2 is FQNNGV. Written as DNA, the CDR3 is TGTGCCAGCAGCTTAGCGCCTAGCGGAGGTGCGCAGTATTTT. It encodes CASSLAPSGGAQYF.

This clonotype was found a few times. The chain joins TRBV4-1 to TRBJ2-2; TRBD1 or TRBD2 may be the D gene (5 bases each). The CDR3 covers 17 residues. The germline CDR1 and CDR2 sequences are MGHRA and YSYEKL. V lost 2 bases to trimming and J lost 2 bases, with 15 bases between them. This chain's CDR3 is CASSQWSGTANTGELFF. CDR3 DNA sequence: TGCGCCAGCAGCCAATGGTCCGGGACGGCTAACACCGGGGAGCTGTTTTTT.

This clonotype was observed at least ten times. The chain's CDR3 is CASSFSGTSSYEQYF. CDR3 DNA: TGTGCCAGCAGTTTTAGCGGGACGAGCTCCTACGAGCAGTACTTC. The rearrangement joins TRBV28 to TRBJ2-7; 8 bases align to TRBD2. This CDR3 has 15 residues. With V trimmed by 3 bases and J by 0 bases, 4 bases remained unmatched. Germline CDR1 reads MDHEN; CDR2 reads SYDVKM.

This clonotype was seen at least ten times. This chain uses TRBV6-1 with TRBJ1-1; tentatively, D is TRBD1 (5 bases). The CDR3 runs 14 residues. Trimming took off 6 bases at V and 5 bases at J, with 16 bases between the two ends. Germline V gives CDR1 MNHNS, CDR2 SASEGT. In nucleotides, the CDR3 is TGTGCCAGCAGAAGCGGGGGTAGGTCGACTGAAGCTTTCTTT. It yields the protein CASRSGGRSTEAFF.

This chain links TRBV2 with TRBJ1-5, with a possible D match to TRBD1 (5 bases). The germline V gene has CDR1 SNHLY and CDR2 FYNNEI. CDR3 length: 14 amino acids. Trimming removed 1 base at V and 7 bases at J, with 11 bases between. CDR3 in amino acids: CASSEGAGWQPQHF. In DNA, the CDR3 is TGTGCCAGCAGTGAAGGGGCAGGGTGGCAGCCCCAGCATTTT.

This clonotype was recorded many times. The chain uses TRBV7-6 and TRBJ1-1; D unclear. Germline V gives CDR1 SGHVS, CDR2 FNYEAQ. The V and J ends lost 3 bases and 0 bases respectively, with 8 bases between them. The CDR3 is 14 amino acids. The CDR3 loop is CASSFGGLNTEAFF. CDR3 in DNA: TGTGCCAGCAGCTTTGGTGGGCTGAACACTGAAGCTTTCTTT. The full variable domain, its missing parts supplied by reference TRBV7-6 and TRBJ1-1, is GAGVSQSPRYKVTKRGQDVALRCDPISGHVSLYWYRQALGQGPEFLTYFNYEAQQDKSGLPNDRFSAERPEGSISTLTIQRTEQRDSAMYRCASSFGGLNTEAFFGQGTRLTVV.

This clonotype has a handful of counts. V and J are TRBV4-1 and TRBJ2-7, with 7 positions matching TRBD1. The junction had 7 bases not matched to a gene; V was cut back by 5 bases and J by 3 bases. Germline CDR1 MGHRA, CDR2 YSYEKL. The length of the CDR3 is 14 residues. CDR3 in amino acids: CASSFGQEYYEQYF. For the CDR3, the DNA is TGCGCCAGCAGCTTCGGACAGGAGTACTACGAGCAGTACTTC.

The V call is TRBV12-3 or TRBV12-4, the J call TRBJ2-1; 13 bases fit TRBD2. This CDR3 is built from 15 residues. The V segment lost 3 bases and the J segment 8 bases; nucleotides outside the gene matches: 4. CDR3 in amino acids: CASSFGLAGVYEQFF. The CDR3 DNA is TGTGCCAGCAGTTTCGGACTAGCGGGAGTCTATGAGCAGTTCTTC.

There are many counts of this clonotype. The CDR3: CSVEVLQGYHGYTF. For the CDR3, the DNA is TGCAGCGTTGAAGTCCTACAGGGATATCATGGCTACACCTTC. The chain uses TRBV29-1 and TRBJ1-2; a possible D gene is TRBD1 (6 bases). From germline, CDR1 is SQVTM and CDR2 ANQGSEA. CDR3 length: 14 amino acids. Trimming removed 1 base from V and 6 bases from J, with 15 bases in between. The full variable domain, in which reference TRBV29-1 and TRBJ1-2 provide the parts outside the CDR3, is SAVISQKPSRDICQRGTSLTIQCQVDSQVTMMFWYRQQPGQSLTLIATANQGSEATYESGFVIDKFPISRPNLTFSTLTVSNMSPEDSSIYLCSVEVLQGYHGYTFGSGTRLTVV.

This chain joins TRBV14 and TRBJ2-7; TRBD2 might be the D (6 bases). V dropped 0 bases and J dropped 4 bases, with 13 bases sitting between them. CDR3 length: 15 amino acids. Looked up from germline, CDR1 is SGHDN and CDR2 is FVKESK. This CDR3 is CASSQDGGPPYEQYF. CDR3 nucleotides: TGTGCCAGCAGCCAAGACGGGGGACCCCCATACGAGCAGTACTTC.

The sample holds many counts of this clonotype. Here the CDR3 reads CASSPGSGDTEAFF. Written as DNA, the CDR3 is TGTGCCAGCTCACCCGGGTCTGGCGACACTGAAGCTTTCTTT. The V gene is TRBV18, the J gene TRBJ1-1, with no clear D. The CDR3 is made up of 14 amino acids. V was clipped by 3 bases and J by 3 bases, with 11 bases between them. The germline V gene has CDR1 KGHSH and CDR2 LQKENI.

Of note for this clonotype: Germline and junction disagree at one end, which may indicate a read error. The V call is TRBV20-1, the J call TRBJ1-5, with TRBD1 identical over 7 bases. The CDR3 totals 13 residues. Germline V lookup: CDR1 DFQATT, CDR2 SNEGSKA (reference sequence). The CDR3 nucleotides read TGCAGTGCGACGGAAGGGGGCGGACAGCCCCAGCGTTTT. It specifies CSATEGGGQPQRF.

This clonotype was counted many times. V gene TRBV11-2 combines with J gene TRBJ2-7, with 10 nucleotides matching TRBD2. This CDR3 is built from 14 residues. From germline, CDR1 is SGHAT and CDR2 FQNNGV. The V segment lost 5 bases and the J segment 7 bases; nucleotides outside the gene matches: 8. Here the CDR3 reads CASSHLAGEGEQYF. CDR3 in DNA: TGTGCCAGCAGCCACCTAGCGGGAGAGGGGGAGCAGTACTTC.

In this sample, this clonotype turned up many times. The genes are TRBV19 and TRBJ2-7; 11 bases match TRBD2. The ends lost 6 bases at V and 0 bases at J; junction bases unmatched: 7. This CDR3 region has 16 residues. Germline CDR1 reads LNHDA; CDR2 reads SQIVND (reference sequence). In DNA form, the CDR3 reads TGTGCCAGTAGGTCTATAGCGGGAGGGTCCTCCTACGAGCAGTACTTC. Residues: CASRSIAGGSSYEQYF.

This chain joins TRBV6-1 and TRBJ1-2; D unresolved. There are 13 residues in the CDR3. V shed 10 bases and J shed 6 bases, with 18 bases lying between them. Germline V gives CDR1 MNHNS, CDR2 SASEGT. CDR3 bases: TGTGCCACCCACTCGAGGCCGGGGAATGGCTACACCTTC. It specifies CATHSRPGNGYTF.

This clonotype was seen at least ten times. J is TRBJ2-3 and V is TRBV2, with 16 bases aligning to TRBD2. CDR1 and CDR2 from the germline V gene are SNHLY and FYNNEI. CDR3 size: 14 residues. The trim removed 5 bases at V and 15 bases at J, leaving 8 bases unmatched. The CDR3 DNA sequence: TGTGCCAGCAGTACCGGGACTAGCGGGAGGGCCTTCTATTTT. It is translated as CASSTGTSGRAFYF. Using reference TRBV2 and TRBJ2-3 for the parts outside the CDR3, the full variable domain is EPEVTQTPSHQVTQMGQEVILRCVPISNHLYFYWYRQILGQKVEFLVSFYNNEISEKSEIFDDQFSVERPDGSNFTLKIRSTKLEDSAMYFCASSTGTSGRAFYFGPGTRLTVL.

This clonotype was observed many times. V gene TRBV29-1 combines with J gene TRBJ1-5; TRBD1 might be the D (5 bases). Trimming shortened V by 6 bases and J by 4 bases, and 16 bases separated the two germline ends. The CDR3 runs to 14 residues. Germline-derived CDR1 and CDR2 are SQVTM and ANQGSEA. CDR3 in DNA: TGCAGCGTAGGCGGGGAGGGGTCAAATCAGCCCCAGCATTTT. Translation gives CSVGGEGSNQPQHF.

This clonotype was found a few times. The rearrangement uses TRBV30 and TRBJ1-5; D ambiguous. This CDR3 has 13 amino acids. The V gene's germline CDR1 is GTSNPN and CDR2 SVGIG (reference sequence). Deletions cut 1 base from V and 4 bases from J, with 8 bases between. CDR3 DNA sequence: TGTGCCTGGAGTGGGAGCGAAAATCAGCCCCAGCATTTT. Encoded protein: CAWSGSENQPQHF.

This clonotype showed up many times. CDR3 sequence reads: CASSESSLTETQYF. The DNA for the CDR3 is TGTGCCAGCAGTGAGTCCTCACTGACAGAGACCCAGTACTTC. The rearrangement joins TRBV2 to TRBJ2-5; D not certain. The germline V gene has CDR1 SNHLY and CDR2 FYNNEI. The CDR3 contains 14 residues. V was cut by 3 bases and J by 4 bases, with 12 bases left in between.

This clonotype was seen ten or more times. The chain employs TRBV15 and TRBJ2-2; TRBD1 agrees at 7 bases. V was clipped by 8 bases and J by 7 bases; unmatched bases: 13. Germline-derived CDR1 and CDR2 are LNHNV and YYDKDF (reference sequence). The CDR3 runs 15 residues. In DNA form, the CDR3 reads TGTGCCACCGCCTTTGGAAGGGGGCGCGTCGGGGAGCTGTTTTTT. Its translation is CATAFGRGRVGELFF. Looking up the rest from reference TRBV15 and TRBJ2-2 gives the full variable domain: DAMVIQNPRYQVTQFGKPVTLSCSQTLNHNVMYWYQQKSSQAPKLLFHYYDKDFNNEADTPDNFQSRRPNTSFCFLDIRSPGLGDTAMYLCATAFGRGRVGELFFGEGSRLTVL.

This clonotype has just a few counts. V gene TRBV27 combines with J gene TRBJ2-2; D unresolved. Trimming removed 4 bases from V and 5 bases from J, with 5 bases in between. There are 12 residues in the CDR3. Germline V gives CDR1 MNHEY, CDR2 SMNVEV (reference sequence). CDR3 sequence: CASSYPTGELFF. For the CDR3, the DNA is TGTGCCAGCAGTTATCCGACCGGGGAGCTGTTTTTT.

The chain employs TRBV20-1 and TRBJ2-7; TRBD2 agrees at 10 bases. Per the germline V gene, CDR1 is DFQATT and CDR2 is SNEGSKA (reference sequence). V shed 5 bases and J 3 bases; nucleotides not matched to a gene: 4. This CDR3 is 13 amino acids long. The CDR3 DNA reads TGCAGTGCTCATGGACTAGCGGACTACGAGCAGTACTTC. This codes for CSAHGLADYEQYF.